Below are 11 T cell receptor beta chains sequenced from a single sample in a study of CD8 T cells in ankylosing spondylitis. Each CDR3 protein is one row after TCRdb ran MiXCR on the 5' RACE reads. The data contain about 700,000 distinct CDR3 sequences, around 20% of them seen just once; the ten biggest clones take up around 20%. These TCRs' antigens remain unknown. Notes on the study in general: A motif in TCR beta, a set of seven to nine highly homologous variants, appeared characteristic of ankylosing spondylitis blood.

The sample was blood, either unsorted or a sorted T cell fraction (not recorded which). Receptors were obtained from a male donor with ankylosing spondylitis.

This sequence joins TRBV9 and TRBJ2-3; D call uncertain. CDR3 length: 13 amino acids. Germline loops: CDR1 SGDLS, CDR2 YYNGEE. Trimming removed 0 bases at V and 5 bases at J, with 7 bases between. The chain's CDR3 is CASSVVVEDTQYF. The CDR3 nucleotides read TGTGCCAGCAGCGTAGTGGTAGAAGATACGCAGTATTTT.

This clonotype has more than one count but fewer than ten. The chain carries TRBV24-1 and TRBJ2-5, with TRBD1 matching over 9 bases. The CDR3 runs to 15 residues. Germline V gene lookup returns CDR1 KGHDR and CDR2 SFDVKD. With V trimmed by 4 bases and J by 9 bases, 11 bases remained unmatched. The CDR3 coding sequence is TGTGCCACCAGTGACAGCAGGACAGGGGCGGGGGCCCAGTACTTC. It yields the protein CATSDSRTGAGAQYF.

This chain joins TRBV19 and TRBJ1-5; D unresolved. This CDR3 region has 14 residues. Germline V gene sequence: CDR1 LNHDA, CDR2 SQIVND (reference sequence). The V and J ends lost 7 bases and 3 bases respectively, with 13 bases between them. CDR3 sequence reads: CASTNRAINQPQHF. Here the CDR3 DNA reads TGTGCCAGTACGAACCGGGCCATCAATCAGCCCCAGCATTTT. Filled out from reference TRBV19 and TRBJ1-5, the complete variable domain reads DGGITQSPKYLFRKEGQNVTLSCEQNLNHDAMYWYRQDPGQGLRLIYYSQIVNDFQKGDIAEGYSVSREKKESFPLTVTSAQKNPTAFYLCASTNRAINQPQHFGDGTRLSIL.

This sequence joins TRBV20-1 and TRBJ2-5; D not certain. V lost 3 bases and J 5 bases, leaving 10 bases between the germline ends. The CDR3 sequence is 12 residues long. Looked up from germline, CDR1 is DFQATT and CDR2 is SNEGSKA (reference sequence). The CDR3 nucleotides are TGCAGTGCTAGTCTTCATGGGGAGACCCAGTACTTC. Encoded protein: CSASLHGETQYF.

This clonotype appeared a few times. This CDR3 reads CSARDERRYEQYF. The CDR3 region has the DNA TGCAGTGCTAGAGATGAAAGGAGGTACGAGCAGTACTTC. The rearrangement joins TRBV20-1 to TRBJ2-7, with D possibly TRBD2 on 5 matching bases. There are 13 residues in the CDR3. The V gene's germline CDR1 is DFQATT and CDR2 SNEGSKA (reference sequence). Trimming removed 0 bases at V and 4 bases at J, with 10 bases between.

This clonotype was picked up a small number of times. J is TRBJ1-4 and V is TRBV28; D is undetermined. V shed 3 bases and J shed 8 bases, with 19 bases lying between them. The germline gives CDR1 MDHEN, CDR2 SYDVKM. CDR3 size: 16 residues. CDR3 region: CASSFPPTGSGEKLFF. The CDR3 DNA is TGTGCCAGCAGTTTTCCTCCGACGGGGTCGGGGGAAAAACTGTTTTTT.

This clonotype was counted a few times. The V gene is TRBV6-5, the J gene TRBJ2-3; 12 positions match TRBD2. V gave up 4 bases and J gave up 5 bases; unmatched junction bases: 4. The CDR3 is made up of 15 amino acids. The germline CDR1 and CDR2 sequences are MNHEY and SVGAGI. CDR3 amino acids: CASSSSGGAGDTQYF. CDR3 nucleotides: TGTGCCAGCAGTTCTAGCGGGGGGGCGGGAGATACGCAGTATTTT.

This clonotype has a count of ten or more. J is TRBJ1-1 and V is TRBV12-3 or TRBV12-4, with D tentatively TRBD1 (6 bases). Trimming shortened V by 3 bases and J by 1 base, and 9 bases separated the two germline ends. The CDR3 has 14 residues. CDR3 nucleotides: TGTGCCAGCAGTTTCGGCAGGGGGAACACTGAAGCTTTCTTT. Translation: CASSFGRGNTEAFF.

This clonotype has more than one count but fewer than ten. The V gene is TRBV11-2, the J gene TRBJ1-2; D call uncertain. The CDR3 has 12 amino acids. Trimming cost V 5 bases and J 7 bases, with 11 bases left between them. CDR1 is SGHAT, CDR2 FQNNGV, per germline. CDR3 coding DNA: TGTGCCAGCAGCCGGGTAGCCGGTGGCTACACCTTC. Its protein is CASSRVAGGYTF. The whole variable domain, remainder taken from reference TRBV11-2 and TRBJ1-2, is EAGVAQSPRYKIIEKRQSVAFWCNPISGHATLYWYQQILGQGPKLLIQFQNNGVVDDSQLPKDRFSAERLKGVDSTLKIQPAKLEDSAVYLCASSRVAGGYTFGSGTRLTVV.

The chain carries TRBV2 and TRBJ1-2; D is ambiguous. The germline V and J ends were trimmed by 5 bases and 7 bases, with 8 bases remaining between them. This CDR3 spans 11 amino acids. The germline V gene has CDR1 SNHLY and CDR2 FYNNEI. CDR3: CASSRPPGYTF. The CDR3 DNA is TGTGCCAGCAGTCGACCACCTGGCTACACCTTC.

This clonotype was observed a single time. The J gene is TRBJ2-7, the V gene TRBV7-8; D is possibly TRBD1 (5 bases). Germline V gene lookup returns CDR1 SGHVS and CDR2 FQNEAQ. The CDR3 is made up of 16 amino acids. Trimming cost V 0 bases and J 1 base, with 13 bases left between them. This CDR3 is CASSLARQGSSYEQYF. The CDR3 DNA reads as TGTGCCAGCAGCTTAGCGCGGCAGGGATCGTCCTACGAGCAGTACTTC.